This entry describes one T cell receptor (beta chain). As yet, its antigen is unknown. This record comes from a study of T cells in Graves' hyperthyroidism and ophthalmopathy. Template material for amplifying TCR beta CDR3 regions consisted of RNA transcripts. TCR CDR3 regions were first amplified by RT-PCR with HTBI primers. TCRdb called the multiplex PCR reads again in MiXCR, with one record for every CDR3 protein. The profile shows about 480,000 distinct CDR3 sequences, under 25% of them singletons. Overall study findings and caveats: A model of 13 V-J pairs discriminated ophthalmopathy from stable hyperthyroidism.

The sequence came from a woman between 65 and 79 years old with Graves' ophthalmopathy. The material sequenced was blood.

The CDR3 bases are TGTGCCAGCAGTACGGGACTAGCGGTACAAGAGACCCAGTACTTC. Translation: CASSTGLAVQETQYF. The chain combines TRBV6-2 or TRBV6-3 with TRBJ2-5, with TRBD2 matching 11 bases. Germline CDR1 MNHEY, CDR2 SVGEGT. The CDR3 length is 15 residues. The V segment lost 5 bases and the J segment 2 bases; nucleotides outside the gene matches: 4.